This paragraph covers one TCR beta chain sequence. Its target is not known. The assay was immunoSEQ multiplex PCR, and TCRdb's table has in-frame clones only and misses some. The sample consists of roughly 86,000 clones, about 96% of them appearing once. The data belong to a study of cytomegalovirus exposure and HLA in healthy donors. Study details: The roughly 120 validation repertoires used the same platform as the 550 to 750 first-cohort repertoires, a later analysis reported.

Study-wide points: Listed as cytomegalovirus-associated were roughly 180 TCR beta chains. According to a subsequent analysis, TCR clusters identified in the first cohort showed a tendency to co-occur across the 120 validation repertoires.

This TCR came from a man aged 18 to 35 in good health and CMV-seropositive. The specimen sequenced was PBMCs.

CDR3 residues: CASGTGSGSEKLFF. CDR3 DNA: TGTGCCAGCGGGACAGGGAGCGGGAGTGAAAAACTGTTTTTT. This rearrangement joins TRBV11-2 to TRBJ1-4; 9 positions agree with TRBD1. V gave up 8 bases and J gave up 7 bases; unmatched junction bases: 8. The CDR3 runs to 14 residues. Looked up from germline, CDR1 is SGHAT and CDR2 is FQNNGV.